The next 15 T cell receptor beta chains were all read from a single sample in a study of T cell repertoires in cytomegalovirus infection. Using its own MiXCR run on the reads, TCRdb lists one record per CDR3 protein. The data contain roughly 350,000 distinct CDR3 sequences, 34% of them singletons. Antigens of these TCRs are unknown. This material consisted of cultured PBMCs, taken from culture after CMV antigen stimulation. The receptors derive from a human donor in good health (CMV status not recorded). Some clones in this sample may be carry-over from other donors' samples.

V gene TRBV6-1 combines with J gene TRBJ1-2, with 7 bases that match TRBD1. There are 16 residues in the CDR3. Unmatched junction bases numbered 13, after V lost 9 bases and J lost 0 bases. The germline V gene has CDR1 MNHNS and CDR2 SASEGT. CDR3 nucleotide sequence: TGTGCCAGTGAAAGAACCGGGACAGTTCCTAACTATGGCTACACCTTC. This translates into CASERTGTVPNYGYTF.

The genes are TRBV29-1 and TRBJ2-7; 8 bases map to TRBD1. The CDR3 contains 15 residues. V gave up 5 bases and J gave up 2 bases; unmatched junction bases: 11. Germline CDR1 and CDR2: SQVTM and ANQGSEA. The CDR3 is CSVLYRDRSAYEQYV. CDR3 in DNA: TGCAGCGTTCTGTACCGGGACAGGTCTGCCTACGAGCAGTACGTC.

The CDR3 reads CASNGIDLRGTQYF. In DNA form, the CDR3 reads TGTGCCAGCAACGGGATAGACTTGAGGGGTACGCAGTATTTT. The chain recombines TRBV6-6 with TRBJ2-3; either TRBD1 or TRBD2 may fit D (5 bases each). This CDR3 is 14 amino acids long. V gave up 7 bases and J gave up 8 bases, with 19 bases separating them. Per germline, CDR1 MNHNY and CDR2 SVGAGI (reference sequence).

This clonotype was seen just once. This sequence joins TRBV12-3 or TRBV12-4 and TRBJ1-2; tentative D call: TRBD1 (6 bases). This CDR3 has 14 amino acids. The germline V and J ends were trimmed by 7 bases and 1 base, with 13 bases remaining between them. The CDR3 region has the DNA TGTGCCAGCACCCCGACAGGACTTAACTATGGCTACACCTTC. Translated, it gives CASTPTGLNYGYTF.

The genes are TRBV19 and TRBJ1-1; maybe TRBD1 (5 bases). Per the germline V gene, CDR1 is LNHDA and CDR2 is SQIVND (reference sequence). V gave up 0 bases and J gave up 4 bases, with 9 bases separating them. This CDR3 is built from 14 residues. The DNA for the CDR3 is TGTGCCAGTAGTATAGATCGGGGACGCACTGAAGCTTTCTTT. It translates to CASSIDRGRTEAFF.

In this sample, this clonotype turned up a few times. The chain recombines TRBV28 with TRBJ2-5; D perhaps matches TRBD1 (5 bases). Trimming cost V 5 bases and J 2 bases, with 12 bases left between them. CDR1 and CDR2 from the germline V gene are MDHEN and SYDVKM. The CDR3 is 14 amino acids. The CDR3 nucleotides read TGTGCCAGCAGTGGGGCTGGATCGCAAGAGACCCAGTACTTC. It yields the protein CASSGAGSQETQYF. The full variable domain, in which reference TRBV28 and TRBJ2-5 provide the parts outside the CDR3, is DVKVTQSSRYLVKRTGEKVFLECVQDMDHENMFWYRQDPGLGLRLIYFSYDVKMKEKGDIPEGYSVSREKKERFSLILESASTNQTSMYLCASSGAGSQETQYFGPGTRLLVL.

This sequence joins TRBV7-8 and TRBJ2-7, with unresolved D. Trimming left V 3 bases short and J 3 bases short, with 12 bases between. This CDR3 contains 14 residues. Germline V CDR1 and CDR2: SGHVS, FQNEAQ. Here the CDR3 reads CASSFSTSGYEQYV. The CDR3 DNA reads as TGTGCCAGCAGCTTTAGCACCTCCGGCTACGAGCAGTACGTC.

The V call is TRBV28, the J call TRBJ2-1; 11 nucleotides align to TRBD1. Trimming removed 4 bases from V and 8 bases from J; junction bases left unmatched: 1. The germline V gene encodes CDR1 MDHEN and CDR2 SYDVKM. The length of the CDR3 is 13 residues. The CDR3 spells CASSSGQGDEQFF. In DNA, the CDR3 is TGTGCCAGCAGTTCGGGACAGGGGGATGAGCAGTTCTTC.

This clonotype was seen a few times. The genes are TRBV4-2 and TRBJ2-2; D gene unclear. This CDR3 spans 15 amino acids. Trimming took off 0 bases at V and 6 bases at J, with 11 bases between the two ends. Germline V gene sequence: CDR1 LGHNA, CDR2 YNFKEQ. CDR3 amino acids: CASSQEWIGAGELFF. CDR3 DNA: TGTGCCAGCAGCCAAGAGTGGATTGGCGCCGGGGAGCTGTTTTTT.

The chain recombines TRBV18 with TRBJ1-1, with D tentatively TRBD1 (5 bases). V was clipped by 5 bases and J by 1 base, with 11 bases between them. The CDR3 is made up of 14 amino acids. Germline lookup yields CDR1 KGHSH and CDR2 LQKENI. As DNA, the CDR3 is TGTGCCAGCTCAGCTGTCGGGGCGAACACTGAAGCTTTCTTT. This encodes CASSAVGANTEAFF.

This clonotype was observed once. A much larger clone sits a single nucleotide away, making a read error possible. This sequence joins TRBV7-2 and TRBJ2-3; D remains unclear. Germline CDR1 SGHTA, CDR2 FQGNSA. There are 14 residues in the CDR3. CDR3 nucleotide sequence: TGTGCCAGCAGCTTAGCGGGATTCACAGATACGCAGTCTTTT. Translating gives CASSLAGFTDTQSF.

DNA of the CDR3: TGTGCCAGCAGCTTTCAAGACAGTAGGGCCGATACGCAGTATTTT. This translates into CASSFQDSRADTQYF. The chain uses TRBV7-2 and TRBJ2-3, with D tentatively TRBD1 (5 bases). V lost 3 bases and J 6 bases, leaving 16 bases between the germline ends. The CDR3 length is 15 residues. The V gene's germline CDR1 is SGHTA and CDR2 FQGNSA.

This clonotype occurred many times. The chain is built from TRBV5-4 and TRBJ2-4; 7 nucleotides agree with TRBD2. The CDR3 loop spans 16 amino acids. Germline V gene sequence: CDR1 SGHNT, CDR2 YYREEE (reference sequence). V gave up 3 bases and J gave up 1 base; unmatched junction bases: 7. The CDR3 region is CASSSAGEWAKNIQYF. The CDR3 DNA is TGTGCCAGCAGCTCGGCGGGGGAATGGGCCAAAAACATTCAGTACTTC.

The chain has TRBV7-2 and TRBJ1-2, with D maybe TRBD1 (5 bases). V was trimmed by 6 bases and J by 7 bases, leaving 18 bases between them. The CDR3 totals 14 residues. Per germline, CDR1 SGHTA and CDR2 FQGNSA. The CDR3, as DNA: TGTGCCAGCAGACGGGACCGTCGCCTAGCTGGCTACACCTTC. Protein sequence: CASRRDRRLAGYTF.

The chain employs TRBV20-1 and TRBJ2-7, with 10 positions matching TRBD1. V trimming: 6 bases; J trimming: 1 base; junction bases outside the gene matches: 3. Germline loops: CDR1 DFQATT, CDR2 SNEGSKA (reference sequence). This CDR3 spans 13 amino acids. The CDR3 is CSARTGGSYEQYF. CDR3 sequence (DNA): TGCAGTGCCAGGACAGGGGGATCCTACGAGCAGTACTTC.